These 25 T cell receptor beta chains were all obtained from the same sample, sequenced in a study of OX40 agonist ivuxolimab in advanced cancers. Only in-frame clones appear in the TCRdb table, and some are missing; sequencing was by immunoSEQ multiplex PCR. Here the sample spans 100,000 to 150,000 clones, 90% being singletons. The sequences come from CD4+ or CD8+ T cells sorted from blood, collected in a trial of the OX40 agonist ivuxolimab. The source is an adult with an advanced solid tumor such as melanoma, head and neck, liver or kidney cancer.

In the case of this clone: This CDR3 is also generated by other DNA sequences in the sample. This rearrangement joins TRBV28 to TRBJ1-5; D ambiguous. Germline assignment: CDR1 MDHEN and CDR2 SYDVKM. The CDR3 runs to 13 residues. V shed 6 bases and J shed 0 bases, with 6 bases lying between them. This CDR3 is CASRAPSNQPQHF. The CDR3 bases are TGTGCCAGCAGGGCCCCTAGCAATCAGCCCCAGCATTTT.

This chain links TRBV7-2 with TRBJ2-2; D gene uncertain. V lost 7 bases and J lost 6, with 15 bases in between. The CDR3 has 14 residues. The germline gives CDR1 SGHTA, CDR2 FQGNSA. The CDR3 loop reads CASNLDPGPGELFF. The CDR3 DNA follows: TGTGCCAGCAACCTGGACCCTGGGCCCGGGGAGCTGTTTTTT. The whole variable domain, filled in from reference TRBV7-2 and TRBJ2-2, reads GAGVSQSPSNKVTEKGKDVELRCDPISGHTALYWYRQSLGQGLEFLIYFQGNSAPDKSGLPSDRFSAERTGGSVSTLTIQRTQQEDSAVYLCASNLDPGPGELFFGEGSRLTVL.

This chain links TRBV13 with TRBJ1-1, with 7 bases fitting TRBD1. There are 16 residues in the CDR3. Germline CDR1 PRHDT, CDR2 FYEKMQ (reference sequence). Unmatched junction bases numbered 14, after V lost 5 bases and J lost 5 bases. CDR3 loop: CASSLGQERYLTEAFF. The DNA of the CDR3 is TGTGCCAGCAGCCTCGGACAGGAAAGATACTTAACTGAAGCTTTCTTT.

The rearrangement joins TRBV11-1 to TRBJ2-7; perhaps TRBD1 as D (5 bases). The CDR3 is 14 residues long. The germline V gene encodes CDR1 SGHAT and CDR2 FQDESV (reference sequence). The V end was cut by 3 bases, the J end by 4 bases, with 13 bases between. The CDR3, as DNA: TGTGCCAGCAGCTTGGGCGAAGGGGATTACGAGCAGTACTTC. Its protein is CASSLGEGDYEQYF.

The rearrangement joins TRBV6-5 to TRBJ1-1; D gene ambiguous. Germline values: CDR1 MNHEY, CDR2 SVGAGI. The CDR3 runs to 14 residues. Deletions cut 5 bases from V and 3 bases from J, with 13 bases between. The CDR3 DNA is TGTGCCAGCAGTCATGGGCGATGGGACACTGAAGCTTTCTTT. It yields the protein CASSHGRWDTEAFF.

The V gene is TRBV11-2, the J gene TRBJ2-7; possible D gene TRBD2, 5 bases. CDR3 size: 13 residues. CDR1 is SGHAT and CDR2 is FQNNGV in the germline V gene. The V gene lost 5 bases and the J gene lost 7 bases, with 15 bases spanning the gap. The CDR3 spells CASSRRLGTEQYF. CDR3 in DNA: TGTGCCAGCAGCCGGAGGCTAGGCACAGAGCAGTACTTC.

This chain links TRBV30 with TRBJ1-5; D call uncertain. CDR3 length: 17 amino acids. CDR1 and CDR2 from the germline V gene are GTSNPN and SVGIG (reference sequence). The ends were cut back, 1 base at V and 0 bases at J, with 16 bases in the middle. The CDR3 sequence: CAWSESRTALSNQPQHF. The DNA for the CDR3 is TGTGCCTGGAGTGAGTCGCGGACCGCTCTTAGCAATCAGCCCCAGCATTTT. Full variable domain (remainder filled in from reference TRBV30 and TRBJ1-5): SQTIHQWPATLVQPVGSPLSLECTVEGTSNPNLYWYRQAAGRGLQLLFYSVGIGQISSEVPQNLSASRPQDRQFILSSKKLLLSDSGFYLCAWSESRTALSNQPQHFGDGTRLSIL.

This rearrangement joins TRBV7-9 to TRBJ2-1, with a possible D match to TRBD1 (5 bases). This CDR3 contains 15 residues. Germline lookup yields CDR1 SEHNR and CDR2 FQNEAQ (reference sequence). Trimming left V 0 bases short and J 4 bases short, with 10 bases between. CDR3 coding DNA: TGTGCCAGCAGCTTAGCGGACATCGTATACAATGAGCAGTTCTTC. Translating gives CASSLADIVYNEQFF.

This rearrangement joins TRBV30 to TRBJ1-1, with TRBD1 identical over 7 bases. Germline V gene sequence: CDR1 GTSNPN, CDR2 SVGIG (reference sequence). With V trimmed by 2 bases and J by 8 bases, 11 bases remained unmatched. There are 14 residues in the CDR3. In DNA form, the CDR3 reads TGTGCCTGGAGTCTCCGGGACAGACTACCCGAAGCTTTCTTT. This encodes CAWSLRDRLPEAFF.

The rearrangement uses TRBV5-1 and TRBJ2-5; D is perhaps TRBD1 or TRBD2 (5 bases each). V lost 5 bases and J 4 bases, leaving 15 bases between the germline ends. The CDR3 consists of 14 residues. Per the germline V gene, CDR1 is SGHRS and CDR2 is YFSETQ. The CDR3 nucleotides read TGCGCCAGCAGTAGGAGGAGAGGGGTAGAGACCCAGTACTTC. Residues: CASSRRRGVETQYF.

This sequence joins TRBV4-1 and TRBJ1-1; D ambiguous. Germline V CDR1 and CDR2: MGHRA, YSYEKL. Trimming removed 8 bases from V and 3 bases from J, with 7 bases in between. The CDR3 contains 11 residues. CDR3 nucleotide sequence: TGCGCCAGCGAGACGGACACTGAAGCTTTCTTT. Protein sequence: CASETDTEAFF.

V is TRBV6-6 and J is TRBJ2-7; 8 nucleotides line up with TRBD1. V shed 10 bases, J shed 4 bases, and the junction held 9 bases outside the gene matches. The V gene's germline CDR1 is MNHNY and CDR2 SVGAGI (reference sequence). There are 13 residues in the CDR3. The CDR3 bases are TGTGCCACTCTTTCAGGGGGCTTATACGAGCAGTACTTC. Translating gives CATLSGGLYEQYF.

The chain's CDR3 is CASRTGTNMNTEAFF. The DNA of the CDR3 is TGTGCCAGCAGGACCGGGACAAATATGAACACTGAAGCTTTCTTT. The chain employs TRBV28 and TRBJ1-1; perhaps TRBD1 as D (6 bases). This CDR3 has 15 amino acids. Per germline, CDR1 MDHEN and CDR2 SYDVKM. V lost 6 bases, J lost 0 bases, and 14 bases lay in between.

CDR3 residues: CASSFGTASNSYEQYF. The CDR3 DNA sequence: TGTGCCAGCAGCTTCGGGACTGCAAGTAACTCCTACGAGCAGTACTTC. The rearrangement uses TRBV11-2 and TRBJ2-7, with D maybe TRBD2 (6 bases). V lost 3 bases and J lost 0, with 15 bases in between. CDR3 length: 16 residues. Germline V gives CDR1 SGHAT, CDR2 FQNNGV.

V gene TRBV5-1 combines with J gene TRBJ2-1; D perhaps matches TRBD1 (5 bases). Germline CDR1 reads SGHRS; CDR2 reads YFSETQ. V was pared by 0 bases and J by 4 bases, with 14 bases between. This CDR3 region has 16 residues. CDR3 residues: CASSLEGPPGYNEQFF. The DNA of the CDR3 is TGCGCCAGCAGCTTGGAGGGGCCCCCCGGGTACAATGAGCAGTTCTTC. The full variable domain, in which reference TRBV5-1 and TRBJ2-1 provide the parts outside the CDR3, is KAGVTQTPRYLIKTRGQQVTLSCSPISGHRSVSWYQQTPGQGLQFLFEYFSETQRNKGNFPGRFSGRQFSNSRSEMNVSTLELGDSALYLCASSLEGPPGYNEQFFGPGTRLTVL.

With respect to this clone: Other nucleotide sequences from this sample produce the same CDR3. V and J are TRBV5-1 and TRBJ2-3; TRBD2 matches at 14 bases. Germline CDR1 and CDR2: SGHRS and YFSETQ. The CDR3 spans 16 residues. J lost 6 bases, V lost 0 bases, and 3 bases had no gene match. CDR3 DNA sequence: TGCGCCAGCAGCTTGGGACTAGCGGGAGGGAGGGATACGCAGTATTTT. As protein: CASSLGLAGGRDTQYF.

CDR3 bases: TGCGCCAGCAGCTTGGGGCATACTAGTTTCGGAGGGGCCTACGAGCAGTACTTC. This encodes CASSLGHTSFGGAYEQYF. The J gene is TRBJ2-7, the V gene TRBV5-1, with a tentative D call TRBD2 (6 bases). The CDR3 runs 18 residues. V lost 0 bases, J lost 2 bases, and 21 bases lay in between. Germline V lookup: CDR1 SGHRS, CDR2 YFSETQ.

The chain recombines TRBV6-1 with TRBJ2-5; the D is unclear. The J call is in doubt because the DNA end fits TRBJ2-7 better. CDR1 MNHNS and CDR2 SASEGT come from the germline V gene. The CDR3 totals 15 residues. CDR3 sequence (DNA): TGTGCCAGCAGTGATTTCACCGATTCGGTCGGCGAGCAGTACTTC. The encoded protein is CASSDFTDSVGEQYF.

The genes are TRBV19 and TRBJ2-3; the D gene is possibly TRBD2 (6 bases). CDR1 is LNHDA and CDR2 is SQIVND in the germline V gene (reference sequence). Deletions cut 6 bases from V and 0 bases from J, with 13 bases between. The CDR3 has 15 amino acids. The CDR3 DNA is TGTGCCAGTAGGCTCGGTCTAGCGAGCACAGATACGCAGTATTTT. It is translated as CASRLGLASTDTQYF.

As to this clone: One end of the junction does not line up with germline, which may come from a read error. The V call is TRBV4-1, the J call TRBJ1-2; a possible D gene is TRBD1 (5 bases). The CDR3 consists of 11 residues. Germline lookup yields CDR1 MGHRA and CDR2 YSYEKL. Here the CDR3 reads CASSDGPEGRF. The CDR3 DNA follows: TGCGCCAGCAGCGACGGCCCCGAGGGGCGCTTC.

The chain uses TRBV5-6 and TRBJ1-5, with D hard to call. V was clipped by 6 bases and J by 0 bases, with 13 bases between them. This CDR3 spans 15 amino acids. Germline values: CDR1 SGHDT, CDR2 YYEEEE. CDR3 residues: CASTLGRNSNQPQHF. The CDR3 region has the DNA TGTGCCAGCACGCTAGGACGGAATAGCAATCAGCCCCAGCATTTT.

The chain employs TRBV7-2 and TRBJ2-2; TRBD2 matches 11 bases. The V gene's germline CDR1 is SGHTA and CDR2 FQGNSA. The CDR3 has 14 amino acids. V lost 5 bases to trimming and J lost 7 bases; unmatched junction nucleotides: 3. The CDR3 sequence is CASSPGTSGGELFF. The CDR3 coding sequence is TGTGCCAGCAGCCCAGGGACTAGCGGCGGGGAGCTGTTTTTT.

The chain recombines TRBV19 with TRBJ1-2; no clear D gene. CDR1 and CDR2 from the germline V gene are LNHDA and SQIVND (reference sequence). V lost 4 bases, J lost 6 bases, and 9 bases lay in between. The CDR3 loop spans 12 amino acids. For the CDR3, the DNA is TGTGCCAGTAGTAGGTCGTTGGATGGCTACACCTTC. It specifies CASSRSLDGYTF.

This clone has only a few counts. V and J are TRBV9 and TRBJ1-2; D gene ambiguous. The CDR3 is 13 residues long. V shed 4 bases and J shed 10 bases, with 17 bases lying between them. Looked up from germline, CDR1 is SGDLS and CDR2 is YYNGEE. The CDR3: CASSPVGPGYYTF. CDR3 nucleotide sequence: TGTGCCAGCAGCCCAGTAGGTCCGGGGTACTACACCTTC.

This chain connects TRBV5-1 to TRBJ2-3; 7 bases agree with TRBD1. The CDR3 extends over 16 amino acids. V gave up 0 bases and J gave up 4 bases; unmatched junction bases: 8. Germline V gene lookup returns CDR1 SGHRS and CDR2 YFSETQ. As DNA, the CDR3 is TGCGCCAGCAGCTTGGAAGCGACAGGGTACGCAGATACGCAGTATTTT. Amino acids: CASSLEATGYADTQYF.